Below are 17 T cell receptor beta chains sequenced from a single sample in a study of Ad26.COV2.S vaccination and SARS-CoV-2 variants. This table comes from immunoSEQ multiplex PCR, and its TCRdb copy is limited to in-frame clones, with some not included. The sample has some 300,000 clones, just over 85% seen once. The treatment was: over 15 received Ad26.COV2.S at low or high dose, single or two shots; a few received placebo; per-sample allocation not given. On day 63 after the first injection, vaccine and placebo recipients gave samples. Sequences were derived from peripheral blood, sampled in a trial of Ad26.COV2.S vaccine versus placebo. These receptor sequences come from a person aged 18-60 years who received the Ad26.COV2.S COVID-19 vaccine or a placebo.

As to this clone: The sample holds other DNA sequences that translate to the same CDR3. The rearrangement uses TRBV5-1 and TRBJ2-5; D not certain. Germline loops: CDR1 SGHRS, CDR2 YFSETQ. CDR3 length equals 15 residues. V was pared by 0 bases and J by 1 base, with 10 bases between. In nucleotides, the CDR3 is TGCGCCAGCAGCTTGGCCCAGACCCTCCAAGAGACCCAGTACTTC. It codes for CASSLAQTLQETQYF.

The gene calls are TRBV14 and TRBJ2-5; D not resolved. In germline, CDR1 is SGHDN, CDR2 FVKESK. CDR3 length equals 13 residues. Deletions cut 4 bases from V and 5 bases from J, with 11 bases between. Here the CDR3 reads CASSRHTWETQYF. CDR3 DNA: TGTGCCAGCAGCCGACATACTTGGGAGACCCAGTACTTC.

Notes on this clone: Other DNA sequences within the sample encode an identical CDR3. CDR3 DNA: TGTGCCAGCAGTTTAGGAGAGACCCAGTACTTC. This translates into CASSLGETQYF. The rearrangement uses TRBV12-3 or TRBV12-4 and TRBJ2-5; D ambiguous. V dropped 1 base and J dropped 4 bases, with 1 base sitting between them. The CDR3 runs 11 residues.

The chain combines TRBV2 with TRBJ2-7; TRBD1 matches at 8 bases. Germline CDR1 and CDR2: SNHLY and FYNNEI. The CDR3 length is 13 residues. With 6 bases clipped from V and 3 bases from J, the junction kept 4 bases outside the gene matches. The CDR3 sequence is CASRSTGVYEQYF. For the CDR3, the DNA is TGTGCCAGCAGGTCGACAGGGGTCTACGAGCAGTACTTC.

The gene calls are TRBV6-2 or TRBV6-3 and TRBJ1-5, with a weak D call TRBD1 (5 bases). V was pared by 5 bases and J by 0 bases, with 14 bases between. This CDR3 region has 16 residues. Germline V lookup: CDR1 MNHEY, CDR2 SVGEGT. The CDR3 coding sequence is TGTGCCAGCAGTGTCCGGGACTTTTATAGCAATCAGCCCCAGCATTTT. Its translation: CASSVRDFYSNQPQHF.

V gene TRBV12-3 or TRBV12-4 combines with J gene TRBJ2-2; no definite D call. Trimming removed 6 bases from V and 0 bases from J, with 5 bases in between. This CDR3 region has 13 residues. The CDR3 DNA reads as TGTGCCAGCAGCTTTACGAACACCGGGGAGCTGTTTTTT. It translates to CASSFTNTGELFF.

J is TRBJ2-3 and V is TRBV5-6; D is possibly TRBD1 or TRBD2 (5 bases each). The germline CDR1 and CDR2 sequences are SGHDT and YYEEEE. The CDR3 is 15 amino acids. Deletions cut 5 bases from V and 3 bases from J, with 16 bases between. The CDR3 coding sequence is TGTGCCAGCAGTTATGGGACGGGGCGGACAGATACGCAGTATTTT. This codes for CASSYGTGRTDTQYF.

This chain links TRBV19 with TRBJ2-5; D tentatively fits TRBD1 or TRBD2 (6 bases each). CDR1 and CDR2 from the germline V gene are LNHDA and SQIVND (reference sequence). The CDR3 covers 16 residues. The V end lost 3 bases, the J end lost 1 base, and 15 bases lay between the germline ends. In DNA form, the CDR3 reads TGTGCCAGTAGTATGTCCCGGAGGGGGACCCAAGAGACCCAGTACTTC. This translates into CASSMSRRGTQETQYF.

This clone has a single count. The chain links TRBV4-1 to TRBJ2-3, with TRBD1 matching over 9 bases. With V trimmed by 3 bases and J by 2 bases, 3 bases remained unmatched. The CDR3 covers 15 residues. CDR1 and CDR2 from the germline V gene are MGHRA and YSYEKL. The chain's CDR3 is CASSQGQGPTDTQYF. The CDR3 nucleotides are TGCGCCAGCAGCCAGGGACAGGGACCCACAGATACGCAGTATTTT.

This clone was observed once. V usage is TRBV3-1 (or the pseudogene TRBV3-2) and J usage is TRBJ1-5; D uncertain. Germline CDR1 LGHDT, CDR2 YNNKEL (reference sequence). CDR3 length equals 14 residues. The germline V and J ends were trimmed by 1 base and 3 bases, with 7 bases remaining between them. The CDR3 DNA is TGTGCCAGCAGCCAAGGGGGATTCAATCAGCCCCAGCATTTT. It yields the protein CASSQGGFNQPQHF.

The chain couples TRBV28 to TRBJ1-1; 8 bases match TRBD1. This CDR3 has 12 residues. Trimming took 8 bases from V and 5 from J; bases not matched to a gene: 4. Germline loops: CDR1 MDHEN, CDR2 SYDVKM. DNA for the CDR3: TGTGCCAGCGGACAGGGTCAAACTGAAGCTTTCTTT. It is translated as CASGQGQTEAFF.

In this sample, this clone turned up once. This chain uses TRBV19 with TRBJ1-4; perhaps TRBD1 as D (5 bases). The CDR3 totals 16 residues. From germline, CDR1 is LNHDA and CDR2 SQIVND (reference sequence). The V end was cut by 7 bases, the J end by 6 bases, with 21 bases between. The CDR3 reads CASNDPRGSGHEKLFF. CDR3 DNA: TGTGCCAGTAACGACCCCCGGGGATCGGGACATGAAAAACTGTTTTTT.

V gene TRBV15 combines with J gene TRBJ1-2; no firm D call. Germline V gene lookup returns CDR1 LNHNV and CDR2 YYDKDF (reference sequence). The CDR3 consists of 13 residues. Trimming left V 3 bases short and J 6 bases short, with 11 bases between. The CDR3 DNA sequence: TGTGCCACCAGCAGTTTGTTGAGGGATGGCTACACCTTC. This codes for CATSSLLRDGYTF.

Here the CDR3 DNA reads TGTGCCAAACTAGCGGGGGCCACGAAGGTCTATGAGCAGTTCTTC. Translated, it gives CAKLAGATKVYEQFF. The chain carries TRBV10-3 and TRBJ2-1; 11 nucleotides line up with TRBD2. The length of the CDR3 is 15 residues. Trimming at V came to 10 bases and at J to 8 bases, leaving 13 bases not matched to a gene. The V gene's germline CDR1 is ENHRY and CDR2 SYGVKD.

J is TRBJ1-4 and V is TRBV11-2; perhaps TRBD1 as D (5 bases). Germline V lookup: CDR1 SGHAT, CDR2 FQNNGV. The CDR3 sequence is 16 residues long. The V end was cut by 0 bases, the J end by 5 bases, with 13 bases between. DNA for the CDR3: TGTGCCAGCAGCTTAGAGAACGTGGGGGGGAATGAAAAACTGTTTTTT. Translated, it gives CASSLENVGGNEKLFF.

The chain uses TRBV25-1 and TRBJ1-6; TRBD1 matches 7 bases. The CDR3 has 14 residues. J lost 9 bases, V lost 5 bases, and 7 bases had no gene match. Germline assignment: CDR1 MGHDK and CDR2 SYGVNS. The chain's CDR3 is CASSITGASSPLHF. In DNA, the CDR3 is TGTGCCAGCAGTATAACAGGGGCTTCTTCACCCCTCCACTTT.

The genes are TRBV28 and TRBJ1-5, with TRBD1 matching 8 bases. The V and J ends lost 6 bases and 2 bases, in that order; junction bases with no gene match: 3. Germline V gives CDR1 MDHEN, CDR2 SYDVKM. This CDR3 is 14 amino acids long. The CDR3 nucleotides are TGTGCCAGCAGGACAGGGGTGGGCAATCAGCCCCAGCATTTT. Its translation: CASRTGVGNQPQHF.